A single sample gave rise to the 29 T cell receptor beta chains below, sequenced in a study of early T cells in non-severe SARS-CoV-2 infection. TCRdb analysed the 5' RACE reads with MiXCR anew, one entry per CDR3 protein. The sample comprises 55,000 to 85,000 distinct CDR3 sequences, around 12% of which are singletons, and about 4.2% rests with the top ten. Sequences were obtained from whole blood. These receptors all stem from an adult who was a healthcare worker with PCR-confirmed SARS-CoV-2 infection or an uninfected control (not recorded which).

This clonotype has a handful of counts. CDR3 sequence reads: CASSLGQVGFGEKLFF. The CDR3 DNA is TGCGCCAGCAGCTTGGGACAGGTTGGGTTCGGGGAAAAACTGTTTTTT. This chain connects TRBV5-1 to TRBJ1-4; D is perhaps TRBD1 (6 bases). The V end lost 0 bases, the J end lost 8 bases, and 17 bases lay between the germline ends. The germline V gene encodes CDR1 SGHRS and CDR2 YFSETQ. CDR3 length: 16 residues.

V usage is TRBV6-5 and J usage is TRBJ2-1, with a possible D match to TRBD2 (5 bases). Trimming pared 6 bases from V and 8 bases from J, leaving 17 bases between. Germline V gene lookup returns CDR1 MNHEY and CDR2 SVGAGI. CDR3 length equals 14 residues. The chain's CDR3 is CASSPREGEHEQFF. Here the CDR3 DNA reads TGTGCCAGCAGCCCGCGTGAGGGAGAACATGAGCAGTTCTTC.

This chain connects TRBV7-9 to TRBJ2-5, with TRBD2 identical over 9 bases. The CDR3 extends over 16 amino acids. Germline CDR1 reads SEHNR; CDR2 reads FQNEAQ (reference sequence). With V trimmed by 3 bases and J by 0 bases, 5 bases remained unmatched. In DNA form, the CDR3 reads TGTGCCAGCAGCTTTGATAGCGGGGGTTACCAAGAGACCCAGTACTTC. This codes for CASSFDSGGYQETQYF.

The J gene is TRBJ2-1, the V gene TRBV29-1; D gene unclear. The germline V gene has CDR1 SQVTM and CDR2 ANQGSEA. The CDR3 is made up of 13 amino acids. V was clipped by 1 base and J by 6 bases, with 10 bases between them. This CDR3 is CSVEGAQPNEQFF. CDR3 DNA sequence: TGCAGCGTTGAAGGAGCCCAGCCCAATGAGCAGTTCTTC.

The rearrangement joins TRBV5-1 to TRBJ2-1; possibly TRBD1 or TRBD2 for D (5 bases each). The V gene's germline CDR1 is SGHRS and CDR2 YFSETQ. Trimming removed 0 bases from V and 7 bases from J, with 14 bases in between. The CDR3 has 15 amino acids. The CDR3 bases are TGCGCCAGCAGCTTGGGAGGGGCCTCCAGTAATGAGCAGTTCTTC. Its translation: CASSLGGASSNEQFF.

This clonotype has a handful of counts. The rearrangement links TRBV24-1 to TRBJ2-7; 7 bases match TRBD2. Germline loops: CDR1 KGHDR, CDR2 SFDVKD. The V and J ends lost 3 bases and 3 bases, in that order; junction bases with no gene match: 7. CDR3 length equals 15 residues. The DNA of the CDR3 is TGTGCCACCAGTGATACTAGCGAGGGCTTCTACGAGCAGTACTTC. Encoded protein: CATSDTSEGFYEQYF.

This chain uses TRBV7-3 with TRBJ2-1; 8 positions agree with TRBD2. This CDR3 spans 15 amino acids. In germline, CDR1 is SGHTA, CDR2 FQGTGA. V lost 5 bases to trimming and J lost 6 bases; unmatched junction nucleotides: 9. The CDR3, as DNA: TGTGCCAGCAGCCCAAATAGCGGGGAGGGCAATGAGCAGTTCTTC. Translated, it gives CASSPNSGEGNEQFF.

This clonotype came up many times. J is TRBJ1-5 and V is TRBV9; maybe TRBD1 (6 bases). V was shortened by 0 bases and J by 7 bases, with 17 bases between the two germline ends. Per the germline V gene, CDR1 is SGDLS and CDR2 is YYNGEE. This CDR3 contains 16 residues. CDR3 nucleotides: TGTGCCAGCAGCGTAGGAGGAGGGGCAGGGGAACAGCCCCAGCATTTT. This translates into CASSVGGGAGEQPQHF.

This chain joins TRBV18 and TRBJ2-5; D is ambiguous. The CDR3 length is 13 residues. Per germline, CDR1 KGHSH and CDR2 LQKENI. Trimming pared 5 bases from V and 1 base from J, leaving 8 bases between. CDR3 nucleotide sequence: TGTGCCAGCTCAACAATTAGCCAAGAGACCCAGTACTTC. Translation: CASSTISQETQYF.

A few counts support this clonotype. The rearrangement joins TRBV20-1 to TRBJ2-2; 12 positions agree with TRBD2. CDR3 length: 15 residues. The germline CDR1 and CDR2 sequences are DFQATT and SNEGSKA (reference sequence). Trimming cost V 8 bases and J 6 bases; bases outside gene matches: 10. In DNA form, the CDR3 reads TGCAGTACTCCACTAGCGGGGGGCCCCGCCGGGGAGCTGTTTTTT. This encodes CSTPLAGGPAGELFF.

In this sample, this clonotype turned up many times. The chain recombines TRBV2 with TRBJ2-7; no reliable D call. Germline V gene sequence: CDR1 SNHLY, CDR2 FYNNEI. The CDR3 contains 14 residues. V was trimmed by 6 bases and J by 2 bases, leaving 14 bases between them. This CDR3 is CASSQTELTYEQYF. In DNA, the CDR3 is TGTGCCAGCAGCCAGACCGAACTAACCTACGAGCAGTACTTC.

This clonotype was seen only a few times. The rearrangement joins TRBV20-1 to TRBJ1-5, with D perhaps matching TRBD1 (6 bases). The CDR3 loop spans 15 amino acids. The V end lost 3 bases, the J end lost 3 bases, and 15 bases lay between the germline ends. The germline CDR1 and CDR2 sequences are DFQATT and SNEGSKA (reference sequence). The CDR3 DNA sequence: TGCAGTGCTAGGGGGGGGCTAGGTAACAATCAGCCCCAGCATTTT. Amino acid sequence: CSARGGLGNNQPQHF.

This clonotype was detected a few times. The chain couples TRBV7-8 to TRBJ2-6; TRBD1 agrees at 9 bases. With V trimmed by 8 bases and J by 3 bases, 20 bases remained unmatched. Germline CDR1 reads SGHVS; CDR2 reads FQNEAQ. This CDR3 has 20 amino acids. CDR3 residues: CASAKKRVPGQGGGANVLTF. The CDR3 nucleotides are TGTGCCAGCGCGAAGAAAAGAGTACCGGGACAGGGCGGTGGGGCCAACGTCCTGACTTTC.

This clonotype was seen many times. The chain recombines TRBV29-1 with TRBJ1-4, with unresolved D. CDR3 size: 13 residues. Trimming took off 4 bases at V and 2 bases at J, with 8 bases between the two ends. CDR1 and CDR2 from the germline V gene are SQVTM and ANQGSEA. The CDR3 is CSVAWSTNEKLFF. DNA for the CDR3: TGCAGCGTTGCGTGGTCGACTAATGAAAAACTGTTTTTT. The variable domain in full, completed from reference TRBV29-1 and TRBJ1-4, reads SAVISQKPSRDICQRGTSLTIQCQVDSQVTMMFWYRQQPGQSLTLIATANQGSEATYESGFVIDKFPISRPNLTFSTLTVSNMSPEDSSIYLCSVAWSTNEKLFFGSGTQLSVL.

V and J are TRBV9 and TRBJ1-6, with D tentatively TRBD1 (6 bases). Germline values: CDR1 SGDLS, CDR2 YYNGEE. There are 15 residues in the CDR3. Trimming pared 4 bases from V and 7 bases from J, leaving 15 bases between. The DNA of the CDR3 is TGTGCCAGCAGCCAATCAGCAGGGGCCAATTCACCCCTCCACTTT. Translating it yields CASSQSAGANSPLHF.

In its sample, this clonotype was seen many times. The rearrangement joins TRBV3-1 to TRBJ1-1, with a tentative D call TRBD1 (5 bases). The germline V gene has CDR1 LGHDT and CDR2 YNNKEL (reference sequence). V was trimmed by 6 bases and J by 2 bases, leaving 13 bases between them. The CDR3 runs to 14 residues. As DNA, the CDR3 is TGTGCCAGCAGGGGGACCATGGCCAACACTGAAGCTTTCTTT. Residues: CASRGTMANTEAFF.

The chain joins TRBV10-2 to TRBJ1-1; no firm D call. There are 14 residues in the CDR3. Germline V gene lookup returns CDR1 WSHSY and CDR2 SAAADI. The V gene lost 8 bases and the J gene lost 3 bases, with 16 bases spanning the gap. The CDR3 spells CASLLRAGDTEAFF. For the CDR3, the DNA is TGCGCCAGCTTACTGAGGGCCGGGGACACTGAAGCTTTCTTT.

The chain employs TRBV5-4 and TRBJ2-1, with D hard to call. This CDR3 has 16 residues. Germline lookup yields CDR1 SGHNT and CDR2 YYREEE (reference sequence). V shed 4 bases and J shed 0 bases, with 14 bases lying between them. CDR3 nucleotide sequence: TGTGCCAGCAGCACCCCCTCCCTCCCCTCCTACAATGAGCAGTTCTTC. The encoded protein is CASSTPSLPSYNEQFF.

V usage is TRBV20-1 and J usage is TRBJ2-1; 8 positions agree with TRBD1. The ends lost 2 bases at V and 1 base at J; junction bases unmatched: 4. Germline-derived CDR1 and CDR2 are DFQATT and SNEGSKA (reference sequence). The length of the CDR3 is 15 residues. This CDR3 is CSARPRGQSYNEQFF. As DNA, the CDR3 is TGCAGTGCTAGACCCAGGGGGCAGTCCTACAATGAGCAGTTCTTC.

The chain links TRBV25-1 to TRBJ2-2; D is uncertain. The CDR3 loop spans 15 amino acids. Germline V lookup: CDR1 MGHDK, CDR2 SYGVNS. V was trimmed by 5 bases and J by 0 bases, leaving 10 bases between them. The CDR3 here is CASSLPGANTGELFF. The CDR3 DNA reads TGTGCCAGCAGTCTTCCTGGCGCGAACACCGGGGAGCTGTTTTTT. The entire variable domain, with the rest obtained from reference TRBV25-1 and TRBJ2-2, is as follows: EADIYQTPRYLVIGTGKKITLECSQTMGHDKMYWYQQDPGMELHLIHYSYGVNSTEKGDLSSESTVSRIRTEHFPLTLESARPSHTSQYLCASSLPGANTGELFFGEGSRLTVL.

The chain couples TRBV7-4 to TRBJ2-1, with 7 positions matching TRBD1. The CDR3 sequence is 15 residues long. V was clipped by 5 bases and J by 3 bases; unmatched bases: 7. CDR1 and CDR2 from the germline V gene are SGHVT and SQSDAQ. The CDR3 is CASSPAGTDYNEQFF. CDR3 in DNA: TGTGCCAGCAGCCCAGCCGGGACAGACTACAATGAGCAGTTCTTC.

The table lists this clonotype with a few counts. The genes are TRBV5-6 and TRBJ2-7, with D hard to call. Germline CDR1 and CDR2: SGHDT and YYEEEE. There are 13 residues in the CDR3. Trimming stripped 2 bases from V and 4 bases from J, with 10 bases between. CDR3 nucleotide sequence: TGTGCCAGCAGCTTCTACGGTAGTTACGAGCAGTACTTC. This codes for CASSFYGSYEQYF.

The rearrangement links TRBV20-1 to TRBJ2-3, with 7 bases lining up with TRBD2. This CDR3 has 13 residues. V lost 1 base and J lost 5; bases outside the gene matches: 3. Germline CDR1 is DFQATT and CDR2 is SNEGSKA (reference sequence). This chain's CDR3 is CSARVEREDTQYF. The CDR3 DNA reads TGCAGTGCTAGAGTGGAGCGGGAAGATACGCAGTATTTT.

This clonotype was observed at least ten times. The rearrangement uses TRBV14 and TRBJ2-4, with 10 bases identical to TRBD2. J gave up 7 bases and V 2 bases, and 5 bases lay outside the gene matches. This CDR3 is 15 amino acids long. CDR1 is SGHDN, CDR2 FVKESK, per germline. CDR3 bases: TGTGCCAGCAGCCAAACGCTACTAGCGGGGAACATTCAGTACTTC. Protein sequence: CASSQTLLAGNIQYF. Variable domain in full (rest from reference TRBV14 and TRBJ2-4): EAGVTQFPSHSVIEKGQTVTLRCDPISGHDNLYWYRRVMGKEIKFLLHFVKESKQDESGMPNNRFLAERTGGTYSTLKVQPAELEDSGVYFCASSQTLLAGNIQYFGAGTRLSVL.

This clonotype was detected only a few times. The chain recombines TRBV7-2 with TRBJ2-2; 8 bases are a match to TRBD2. The germline V gene has CDR1 SGHTA and CDR2 FQGNSA. This CDR3 contains 15 residues. The ends lost 5 bases at V and 0 bases at J; junction bases unmatched: 2. The CDR3 is CASSPGLANTGELFF. Written as DNA, the CDR3 is TGTGCCAGCAGCCCGGGACTAGCGAACACCGGGGAGCTGTTTTTT.

The V call is TRBV2, the J call TRBJ1-2; 8 nucleotides align to TRBD1. J lost 5 bases, V lost 4 bases, and 9 bases had no gene match. The CDR3 runs 15 residues. From germline, CDR1 is SNHLY and CDR2 FYNNEI. The CDR3 is CASSADGTGLYGYTF. CDR3 in DNA: TGTGCCAGCAGTGCCGACGGGACAGGATTATATGGCTACACCTTC.

There are many counts of this clonotype. CDR3 loop: CASSSGNMNIQYF. As DNA, the CDR3 is TGTGCCAGCAGCTCCGGGAATATGAACATTCAGTACTTC. The chain carries TRBV7-2 and TRBJ2-4, with D possibly matching TRBD2 (5 bases). This CDR3 comprises 13 residues. V was shortened by 4 bases and J by 7 bases, with 11 bases between the two germline ends. The V gene's germline CDR1 is SGHTA and CDR2 FQGNSA.

This clonotype has at least ten counts. The V and J genes are TRBV3-1 and TRBJ2-3, with TRBD2 matching 8 bases. This CDR3 is built from 17 residues. Per germline, CDR1 LGHDT and CDR2 YNNKEL (reference sequence). V dropped 6 bases and J dropped 0; count of bases not matched to a gene: 11. CDR3: CASSPKISGVSTDTQYF. In nucleotides, the CDR3 is TGTGCCAGCAGTCCCAAAATTAGCGGGGTTAGCACAGATACGCAGTATTTT.

This clonotype showed up just a few times. This chain uses TRBV12-3 or TRBV12-4 with TRBJ1-3; unclear D gene. The CDR3 covers 13 residues. Trimming removed 3 bases at V and 7 bases at J, with 10 bases between. The CDR3 spells CASSFGVVNTIYF. DNA of the CDR3: TGTGCCAGCAGTTTTGGCGTGGTTAACACCATATATTTT.